This T cell receptor (beta chain) came from a study of glioma-infiltrating T cells. Across the whole study: Samples included WHO grade II oligodendrogliomas or astrocytomas and initial-diagnosis grade IV glioblastomas. Dexamethasone exposure before glioma surgery was limited to six or fewer days.

This CDR3 has 13 residues. Germline lookup yields CDR1 DFQATT and CDR2 SNEGSKA (reference sequence). Concerning this clonotype: Germline is not matched at one junction end, which may reflect a read error.

TCR alpha and beta CDR3 regions were amplified from RNA using iRepertoire nested multiplex PCR. MiXCR, run by TCRdb on the multiplex PCR reads, gives a single entry per CDR3 protein. Of more than 350,000 distinct CDR3 sequences listed, approximately 42% are singletons. This TCR was sampled from a human donor with low-grade glioma or glioblastoma, undergoing nonglioma brain surgery, or in good health (not recorded which). The genes are TRBV20-1 and TRBJ1-1; D unresolved. Sequencing input: glioma tissue, nonneoplastic brain tissue, or PBMCs (not recorded which). The chain's CDR3 is CSAIYGLGTKAFF. The CDR3 coding sequence is TGCAGTGCTATTTACGGCTTAGGCACTAAAGCTTTCTTT.